These 2 T cell receptor beta chains came from one sample sequenced in a study of blood T cells in healthy people across ages. Through a sample-barcoded 5' primer and a J-beta primer mix, a second PCR was run for 7 to 11 cycles. TCRdb itself ran the 5' RACE reads through MiXCR, one entry per CDR3 protein. The sample has roughly 830,000 distinct CDR3 sequences, around two thirds seen once. The sequenced sample was blood. All receptors come from a man between 25 and 39 years old in good health.

The J gene is TRBJ2-1, the V gene TRBV12-3 or TRBV12-4; no clear D. The tail of the sequence fits TRBJ2-7 better, so the J call may be wrong. The CDR3 has 12 residues. In DNA form, the CDR3 reads TGTGCCAGCAGTTTAGGTAGTCGCGAGCAGTACTTC. This codes for CASSLGSREQYF.

This chain uses TRBV7-8 with TRBJ2-1, with a weak D call TRBD2 (6 bases). Germline values: CDR1 SGHVS, CDR2 FQNEAQ. There are 11 residues in the CDR3. The V gene lost 5 bases and the J gene lost 15 bases, with 14 bases spanning the gap. CDR3 amino acids: CASSPAVGGFF. In DNA, the CDR3 is TGTGCCAGCAGCCCCGCTGTGGGGGGGTTCTTC.